This entry features one TCR beta chain sequence. Its cognate antigen is unknown. There are 14 residues in the CDR3. The germline V gene encodes CDR1 SGHDN and CDR2 FVKESK. V lost 4 bases to trimming and J lost 2 bases, with 11 bases between them. The PCR had 60 Vbeta and 13 Jbeta primers. Produced via immunoSEQ multiplex PCR; TCRdb's table is partial and in-frame only. Seen here are 150,000 to 200,000 clones, roughly 80% observed once, and the top ten hold 1.9%. This sample stems from a study of cytomegalovirus exposure and HLA in healthy donors. Study-level results: A previous analysis found most TCR beta V segments productive roughly 87% or roughly 30% of the time. Later, an analysis showed that TCR beta chains associated with HLA were more clonally expanded than others that were equally common. A likely sequencing artifact accounted for one observed cluster of highly shared sequence variants. Analyzed later, association rates of TCRs varied across HLA loci, with DRB1 most and HLA-C fewest.

The rearrangement joins TRBV14 to TRBJ1-2; a weak D match, TRBD1 (5 bases). The receptor's source is a human donor in good health. The sample consisted of PBMCs. CDR3 sequence: CASSPMTDNYGYTF. CDR3 nucleotides: TGTGCCAGCAGCCCGATGACAGACAACTATGGCTACACCTTC.